These 23 T cell receptor beta chains share one sample of origin, sequenced in a study of blood T cell repertoires in COVID-19 (dated by TCRdb to about 2020). The library came from the immunoSEQ multiplex PCR assay. TCRdb stores this immuneACCESS table with in-frame sequences only. Part of the clones is absent; in the studies checked, under half of the shortfall reflects unresolved V genes, and no reason is known for the rest. The sample table contains about 68,000 clones; only one count was recorded for over 75% of them. About 23% of the sample goes to the ten largest clones. Input material: peripheral blood. All receptors come from a man aged 50-59 years with acute or convalescent COVID-19.

The chain joins TRBV9 to TRBJ2-5; a weak D match, TRBD2 (6 bases). CDR3 length: 14 residues. V was trimmed by 0 bases and J by 5 bases, leaving 11 bases between them. Germline CDR1 SGDLS, CDR2 YYNGEE. The CDR3: CASSVVEGGETQYF. The CDR3 DNA is TGTGCCAGCAGCGTAGTTGAAGGAGGGGAGACCCAGTACTTC.

The chain is built from TRBV20-1 and TRBJ1-1; 8 positions match TRBD1. Germline V lookup: CDR1 DFQATT, CDR2 SNEGSKA (reference sequence). This CDR3 contains 16 residues. The junction had 15 bases not matched to a gene; V was cut back by 3 bases and J by 6 bases. DNA of the CDR3: TGCAGTGCTAGTAAGACAGGGGCGACTCAACTCCCTGAAGCTTTCTTT. Its translation is CSASKTGATQLPEAFF.

The chain is built from TRBV10-1 and TRBJ2-7; 10 bases map to TRBD1. The CDR3 spans 16 residues. V shed 5 bases, J shed 7 bases, and the junction held 14 bases outside the gene matches. Per germline, CDR1 WNHNN and CDR2 SYGVQD (reference sequence). CDR3 sequence: CASSYERDRGLKEQYF. The DNA of the CDR3 is TGCGCCAGCAGTTATGAAAGGGACAGGGGCTTGAAAGAGCAGTACTTC.

This clone was observed a single time. The chain employs TRBV2 and TRBJ1-4; D ambiguous. Germline CDR1 SNHLY, CDR2 FYNNEI. Trimming took 8 bases from V and 7 from J, leaving 14 bases between them. The CDR3 runs 13 residues. The CDR3 is CASRSSASEKLFF. CDR3 DNA sequence: TGTGCCAGCCGGAGCAGCGCTAGTGAAAAACTGTTTTTT.

As concerns this clone: The same CDR3 can be traced to other DNA sequences in this sample. The chain has TRBV19 and TRBJ1-2, with 10 bases lining up with TRBD1. Germline trimming cut 4 bases from V and 2 bases from J; bases unmatched to any gene: 4. The CDR3 loop spans 15 amino acids. CDR1 is LNHDA, CDR2 SQIVND, per germline (reference sequence). CDR3 in amino acids: CASSTPGQGNYGYTF. The CDR3 DNA sequence: TGTGCCAGTAGTACCCCGGGACAGGGGAACTATGGCTACACCTTC.

About this clone itself: An end of the junction differs from the germline gene, which may be a read error. The J gene is TRBJ2-3, the V gene TRBV11-2; D gene ambiguous. CDR3 size: 12 residues. Germline lookup yields CDR1 SGHAT and CDR2 FQNNGV. The CDR3 region is CASSLSTDTQYF. CDR3 nucleotides: TGTGCCAGCAGCTTAAGCACGGATACGCAGTATTTT.

This chain joins TRBV5-6 and TRBJ2-7, with a possible D match to TRBD2 (5 bases). The CDR3 consists of 11 residues. Germline V gene sequence: CDR1 SGHDT, CDR2 YYEEEE. Trimming removed 4 bases at V and 6 bases at J, with 8 bases between. This chain's CDR3 is CASSIGGEQYV. In DNA form, the CDR3 reads TGTGCCAGCAGCATCGGAGGCGAGCAGTACGTC.

The gene calls are TRBV4-1 and TRBJ2-1; a weak D match, TRBD2 (6 bases). This CDR3 is 13 amino acids long. Germline CDR1 reads MGHRA; CDR2 reads YSYEKL. V lost 1 base to trimming and J lost 5 bases, with 6 bases between them. The CDR3 loop reads CASSQGGDNEQFF. The CDR3 bases are TGCGCCAGCAGCCAAGGCGGGGACAATGAGCAGTTCTTC.

The chain joins TRBV29-1 to TRBJ2-1; tentative D call: TRBD2 (6 bases). V was trimmed by 5 bases and J by 0 bases, leaving 8 bases between them. CDR1 SQVTM and CDR2 ANQGSEA come from the germline V gene. This CDR3 is 13 amino acids long. CDR3 sequence reads: CSVSGSSYNEQFF. In DNA, the CDR3 is TGCAGCGTTTCCGGGAGCTCCTACAATGAGCAGTTCTTC.

V and J are TRBV10-3 and TRBJ2-7; D possibly corresponds to TRBD1 (6 bases). The germline gives CDR1 ENHRY, CDR2 SYGVKD. V shed 2 bases and J shed 5 bases, with 10 bases lying between them. There are 13 residues in the CDR3. CDR3 loop: CAISERQGNEQYV. The DNA of the CDR3 is TGTGCCATCAGTGAGCGGCAGGGGAACGAGCAGTACGTC.

The chain couples TRBV2 to TRBJ2-3; the match to TRBD1 covers 12 bases. V was pared by 6 bases and J by 5 bases, with 6 bases of the junction left unmatched. There are 15 residues in the CDR3. Germline V lookup: CDR1 SNHLY, CDR2 FYNNEI. In nucleotides, the CDR3 is TGTGCCAGCAGGGCCGGGACAGGGGGCGGAGATACGCAGTATTTT. Translating gives CASRAGTGGGDTQYF.

There are a few counts of this clone. The chain has TRBV10-3 and TRBJ1-2; D unclear. Trimming cost V 0 bases and J 3 bases, with 11 bases left between them. There are 15 residues in the CDR3. CDR1 is ENHRY, CDR2 SYGVKD, per germline. The CDR3 reads CAISESAEVYYGYTF. CDR3 coding DNA: TGTGCCATCAGTGAGTCCGCCGAGGTGTACTATGGCTACACCTTC.

The genes are TRBV6-5 and TRBJ1-1, with D maybe TRBD1 (5 bases). The CDR3 sequence is 14 residues long. Germline V gene sequence: CDR1 MNHEY, CDR2 SVGAGI. Trimming took 8 bases from V and 4 from J, leaving 17 bases between them. CDR3 coding DNA: TGTGCCAGCGGGGGGGTGCAGGAGGGCACTGAAGCTTTCTTT. Translation: CASGGVQEGTEAFF.

The J gene is TRBJ1-2, the V gene TRBV7-6; D not resolved. The CDR3 consists of 15 residues. Trimming took off 2 bases at V and 4 bases at J, with 14 bases between the two ends. Germline lookup yields CDR1 SGHVS and CDR2 FNYEAQ. The CDR3 nucleotides are TGTGCCAGCAGCTTACAGGCAGGCTCTCCCTATGGCTACACCTTC. Translating it yields CASSLQAGSPYGYTF.

The chain combines TRBV28 with TRBJ2-2; the match to TRBD2 covers 14 bases. The CDR3 loop spans 17 amino acids. The ends lost 5 bases at V and 6 bases at J; junction bases unmatched: 8. Germline V gene sequence: CDR1 MDHEN, CDR2 SYDVKM. This CDR3 reads CASSTPTSGGASGELFF. For the CDR3, the DNA is TGTGCCAGCAGTACTCCGACTAGCGGGGGGGCATCCGGGGAGCTGTTTTTT.

This clone has a handful of counts. The chain recombines TRBV19 with TRBJ1-2, with unresolved D. The CDR3 has 15 amino acids. Trimming took 4 bases from V and 5 from J, leaving 17 bases between them. Germline V lookup: CDR1 LNHDA, CDR2 SQIVND (reference sequence). The CDR3 DNA sequence: TGTGCCAGTAGTACTCCCTCCAGGTATCGGTATGGCTACACCTTC. Amino acids: CASSTPSRYRYGYTF.

The rearrangement joins TRBV19 to TRBJ2-5; TRBD2 matches at 13 bases. Losses at the gene ends were 3 bases for V and 3 bases for J; bases not matched to a gene: 7. CDR3 length: 17 amino acids. Germline V gene data show CDR1 as LNHDA and CDR2 as SQIVND (reference sequence). CDR3 DNA: TGTGCCAGTAGTATGGGGTTGACTAGCGGGGGGAAAGAGACCCAGTACTTC. Its translation: CASSMGLTSGGKETQYF. The full variable domain, rest sourced from reference TRBV19 and TRBJ2-5, is DGGITQSPKYLFRKEGQNVTLSCEQNLNHDAMYWYRQDPGQGLRLIYYSQIVNDFQKGDIAEGYSVSREKKESFPLTVTSAQKNPTAFYLCASSMGLTSGGKETQYFGPGTRLLVL.

V usage is TRBV19 and J usage is TRBJ2-7; TRBD1 matches 7 bases. J gave up 4 bases and V 5 bases, and 5 bases lay outside the gene matches. The CDR3 length is 13 residues. The germline gives CDR1 LNHDA, CDR2 SQIVND (reference sequence). The CDR3 region is CASSSQGKYEQYF. The CDR3 coding sequence is TGTGCCAGTAGTTCACAGGGGAAGTACGAGCAGTACTTC.

The chain has TRBV6-5 and TRBJ1-5; perhaps TRBD1 as D (5 bases). This CDR3 comprises 14 residues. Trimming cost V 1 base and J 7 bases, with 11 bases left between them. CDR1 is MNHEY, CDR2 SVGAGI, per germline. The CDR3 reads CASSYLTGGQPQHF. CDR3 DNA: TGTGCCAGCAGTTACTTGACTGGGGGGCAGCCCCAGCATTTT.

This sequence joins TRBV11-2 and TRBJ2-7, with 7 bases lining up with TRBD2. Germline V gene lookup returns CDR1 SGHAT and CDR2 FQNNGV. The V gene end was trimmed by 6 bases and the J gene end by 3 bases; junction bases not matched to a gene: 8. This CDR3 is built from 14 residues. The CDR3 region is CASRPIGGNYEQYV. CDR3 nucleotide sequence: TGTGCCAGCAGGCCGATCGGGGGGAACTACGAGCAGTACGTC.

Regarding this clone: The junction and the germline gene differ at one end; a read error may be behind it. The CDR3 sequence is CASSSTATQYF. The CDR3 coding sequence is TGTGCCAGCAGCTCAACAGCTACGCAGTATTTT. The chain uses TRBV11-2 and TRBJ2-3, with D hard to call. The germline V gene has CDR1 SGHAT and CDR2 FQNNGV. This CDR3 contains 11 residues.

This clone is a singleton in its sample. This chain uses TRBV3-1 (or the pseudogene TRBV3-2) with TRBJ1-3, with TRBD1 identical over 7 bases. Germline V gene data show CDR1 as LGHDT and CDR2 as YNNKEL (reference sequence). V gave up 1 base and J gave up 1 base; unmatched junction bases: 7. The CDR3 totals 17 residues. The CDR3 here is CASSQVYEGASGNTIYF. The DNA for the CDR3 is TGTGCCAGCAGCCAAGTCTACGAGGGGGCATCTGGAAACACCATATATTTT.

The genes are TRBV21-1 and TRBJ1-1; the D call TRBD1 from the table was never checked on the DNA. TRBV21-1 is tagged as a pseudogene. This CDR3 is 17 amino acids long. CDR3 sequence reads: CASSKALQGFPNTEAFF. CDR3 coding DNA: TGTGCCAGCAGCAAAGCTTTGCAGGGCTTCCCGAACACTGAAGCTTTCTTT.